These T cell receptor beta chains were read from a single sample in a study of blood T cell dynamics during melanoma immunotherapy. Using immunoSEQ multiplex PCR, the repertoire was profiled, and TCRdb retains in-frame clones only, with some absent. The data hold about 5,000 clones, with 70% to 90% observed a single time. The sequences come from blood, collected from a patient treated with checkpoint blockade. These receptors all come from a human donor with melanoma. CDR3s include the opening cysteine and the closing phenylalanine or tryptophan. A D gene is named only where the DNA matches it firmly. Size is omitted from some rows. Given values are once, few, many or a class for expanded clones.

TRBJ2-7,TRBD1,TRBV11-2,-,CASSTRQGWGSYEQYF,TGTGCCAGCAGCACCCGACAGGGCTGGGGCTCCTACGAGCAGTACTTC
TRBJ2-1,-,TRBV6-6,-,CASSPVSEQFF,TGTGCCAGCAGTCCGGTGAGTGAGCAGTTCTTC
TRBJ2-7,-,TRBV20-1,-,CSASPGHEQYF,TGCAGTGCTAGTCCCGGTCACGAGCAGTACTTC
TRBJ2-3,TRBD2,TRBV14,-,CASSQDAGGPSDTQYF,TGTGCCAGCAGCCAAGATGCGGGAGGGCCCTCCGATACGCAGTATTTT
TRBJ2-7,TRBD2,TRBV5-6,-,CASSFSGRNYEQYF,TGTGCCAGCAGCTTCAGCGGGAGGAACTACGAGCAGTACTTC
TRBJ1-5,-,TRBV15,-,CATGVRGNQPQHF,TGTGCCACCGGGGTTCGAGGCAATCAGCCCCAGCATTTT
TRBJ1-1,-,TRBV6-6,-,CASSNGGSEDTEAFF,TGTGCCAGCAGTAACGGCGGCAGTGAGGATACTGAAGCTTTCTTT
TRBJ2-3,TRBD2,TRBV4-2,-,CASSQDPGGSQGTQYF,TGTGCCAGCAGCCAAGACCCGGGAGGATCCCAAGGGACGCAGTATTTT
TRBJ2-2,-,TRBV4-3,-,CASSQDIPGELFF,TGCGCCAGCAGCCAAGATATCCCCGGGGAGCTGTTTTTT
TRBJ1-2,-,TRBV25-1,-,CASSALGGGRFYDGYTF,TGTGCCAGCAGTGCCCTCGGCGGGGGGCGTTTTTATGATGGCTACACCTTC
TRBJ1-6,-,TRBV28,-,CASRTPFPHLYNSPLHF,TGTGCCAGCAGGACACCTTTCCCCCACCTCTATAATTCACCCCTCCACTTT
TRBJ2-4,-,TRBV10-3,-,CAISDDRWGGDIQYF,TGTGCCATCAGTGATGACAGGTGGGGAGGGGACATTCAGTACTTC
TRBJ2-2,-,TRBV15,-,CATSREGATGELFF,TGTGCCACCAGCCGGGAGGGGGCAACCGGGGAGCTGTTTTTT
TRBJ1-3,-,TRBV29-1,-,CSVKWTVSGNTIYF,TGCAGCGTAAAATGGACAGTTTCTGGAAACACCATATATTTT
TRBJ1-5,-,TRBV5-1,-,CASSLGQDVNQPQHF,TGCGCCAGCAGCTTGGGGCAGGACGTCAATCAGCCCCAGCATTTT
TRBJ1-4,-,TRBV4-2,-,CASSQAQGGDEKLFF,TGTGCCAGCAGCCAAGCCCAGGGAGGGGATGAAAAACTGTTTTTT
TRBJ2-7,TRBD2,TRBV29-1,once,CSVALAGGSYEQYF,TGCAGCGTTGCGCTAGCGGGAGGGTCCTACGAGCAGTACTTC
TRBJ1-2,-,TRBV28,-,CASSLEGRAGYGYTF,TGTGCCAGCAGTTTAGAAGGCAGGGCGGGGTATGGCTACACCTTC
TRBJ1-1,TRBD1,TRBV18,-,CASSTGQGALNTEAFF,TGTGCCAGCTCAACTGGACAGGGGGCCCTGAACACTGAAGCTTTCTTT
TRBJ1-3,-,TRBV28,-,CASKDGNTIYF,TGTGCCAGCAAGGATGGAAACACCATATATTTT
TRBJ1-5,-,TRBV18,-,CASSPGGQPQHF,TGTGCCAGCTCACCGGGGGGTCAGCCCCAGCATTTT
TRBJ2-3,TRBD1,TRBV7-9,-,CASSTLPGQGVDTQYF,TGTGCCAGCAGCACCCTACCGGGACAGGGGGTGGATACGCAGTATTTT